The following is a T cell receptor beta chain sequence with its context. Measured with immunoSEQ multiplex PCR; TCRdb has only the in-frame clones, and not every one. This table has a few thousand clones, more than 75% appearing once. These data belong to a study of T cells and Merkel cell carcinoma outcomes. Germline CDR1 SGHRS, CDR2 YFSETQ. V lost 3 bases to trimming and J lost 2 bases; unmatched junction nucleotides: 3. The CDR3 length is 14 residues. The sequence derives from a human donor with Merkel cell carcinoma. Sequences were obtained from tumor tissue from Merkel cell carcinoma. V usage is TRBV5-1 and J usage is TRBJ2-3; 7 bases line up with TRBD1. CDR3 in DNA: TGCGCCAGCAGCTCGGGACAGACCACAGATACGCAGTATTTT. This sequence encodes CASSSGQTTDTQYF. The variable domain in full, completed from reference TRBV5-1 and TRBJ2-3, reads KAGVTQTPRYLIKTRGQQVTLSCSPISGHRSVSWYQQTPGQGLQFLFEYFSETQRNKGNFPGRFSGRQFSNSRSEMNVSTLELGDSALYLCASSSGQTTDTQYFGPGTRLTVL.